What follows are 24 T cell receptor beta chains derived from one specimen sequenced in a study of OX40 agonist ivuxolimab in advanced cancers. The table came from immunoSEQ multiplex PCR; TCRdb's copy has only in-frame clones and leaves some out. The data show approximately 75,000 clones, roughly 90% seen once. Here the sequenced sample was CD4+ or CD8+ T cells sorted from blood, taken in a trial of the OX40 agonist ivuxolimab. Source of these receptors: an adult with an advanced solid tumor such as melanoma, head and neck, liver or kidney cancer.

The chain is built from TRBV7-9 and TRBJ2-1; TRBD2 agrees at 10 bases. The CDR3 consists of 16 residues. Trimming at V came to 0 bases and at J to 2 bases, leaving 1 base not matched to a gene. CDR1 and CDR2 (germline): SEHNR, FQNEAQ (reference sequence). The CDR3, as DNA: TGTGCCAGCAGCTTAGCCCTAGCGGGAGCCTACAATGAGCAGTTCTTC. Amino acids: CASSLALAGAYNEQFF.

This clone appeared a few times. The CDR3 is CASSPQLKETQYF. CDR3 nucleotides: TGTGCCAGCAGTCCCCAGTTGAAAGAGACCCAGTACTTC. The V call is TRBV6-6, the J call TRBJ2-5; the D is unclear. V was shortened by 5 bases and J by 3 bases, with 10 bases between the two germline ends. Germline V gene data show CDR1 as MNHNY and CDR2 as SVGAGI (reference sequence). This CDR3 is built from 13 residues.

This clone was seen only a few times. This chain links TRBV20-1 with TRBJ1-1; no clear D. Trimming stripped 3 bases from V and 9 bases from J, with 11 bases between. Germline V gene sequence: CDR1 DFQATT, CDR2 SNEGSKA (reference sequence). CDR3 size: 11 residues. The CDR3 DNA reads TGCAGTGCTAGGGAGGGAGGTCAAGCTTTCTTT. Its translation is CSAREGGQAFF.

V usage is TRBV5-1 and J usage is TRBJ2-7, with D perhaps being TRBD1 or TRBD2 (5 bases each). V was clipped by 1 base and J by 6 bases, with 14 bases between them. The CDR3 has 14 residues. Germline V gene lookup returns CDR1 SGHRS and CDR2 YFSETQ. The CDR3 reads CASSLMGESAEQYF. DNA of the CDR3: TGCGCCAGCAGCTTGATGGGGGAGTCGGCCGAGCAGTACTTC. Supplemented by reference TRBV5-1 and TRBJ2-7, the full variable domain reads KAGVTQTPRYLIKTRGQQVTLSCSPISGHRSVSWYQQTPGQGLQFLFEYFSETQRNKGNFPGRFSGRQFSNSRSEMNVSTLELGDSALYLCASSLMGESAEQYFGPGTRLTVT.

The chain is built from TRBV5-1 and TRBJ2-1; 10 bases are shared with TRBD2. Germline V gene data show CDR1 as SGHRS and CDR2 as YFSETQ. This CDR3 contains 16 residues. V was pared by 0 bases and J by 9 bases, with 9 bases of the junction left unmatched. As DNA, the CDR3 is TGCGCCAGCAGCTTGGTTTCTACTAGCGGGATTGGTGAGCAGTTCTTC. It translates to CASSLVSTSGIGEQFF.

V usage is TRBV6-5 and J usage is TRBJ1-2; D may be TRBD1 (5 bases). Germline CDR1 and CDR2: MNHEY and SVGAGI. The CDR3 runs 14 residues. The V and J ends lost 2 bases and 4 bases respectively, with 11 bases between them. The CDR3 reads CASSYARALYGYTF. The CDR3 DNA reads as TGTGCCAGCAGTTACGCCAGGGCCCTCTATGGCTACACCTTC.

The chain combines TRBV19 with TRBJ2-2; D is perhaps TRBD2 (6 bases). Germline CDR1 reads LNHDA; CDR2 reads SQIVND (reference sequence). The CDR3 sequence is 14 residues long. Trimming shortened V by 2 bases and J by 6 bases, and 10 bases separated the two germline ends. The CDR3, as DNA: TGTGCCAGTAGTATACAGGCGGGGCCCGGGGAGCTGTTTTTT. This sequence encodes CASSIQAGPGELFF.

CDR3 sequence reads: CASSVGGIYVEQFF. The DNA of the CDR3 is TGTGCCAGCAGCGTAGGGGGCATTTATGTTGAGCAGTTCTTC. The gene calls are TRBV9 and TRBJ2-1; TRBD1 is a possible D gene (5 bases). The CDR3 length is 14 residues. V gave up 0 bases and J gave up 9 bases, with 13 bases separating them. Germline CDR1 and CDR2: SGDLS and YYNGEE.

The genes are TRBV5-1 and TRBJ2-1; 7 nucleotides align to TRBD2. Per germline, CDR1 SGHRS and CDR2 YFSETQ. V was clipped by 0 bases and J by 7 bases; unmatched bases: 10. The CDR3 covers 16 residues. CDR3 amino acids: CASSLGLAGVLNEQFF. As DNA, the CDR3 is TGCGCCAGCAGCTTGGGGCTCGCGGGAGTACTTAATGAGCAGTTCTTC.

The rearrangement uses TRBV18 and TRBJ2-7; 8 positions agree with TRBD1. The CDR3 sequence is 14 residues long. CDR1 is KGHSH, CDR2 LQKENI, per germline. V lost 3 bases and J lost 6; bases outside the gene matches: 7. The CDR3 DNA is TGTGCCAGCTCACCGTCGCAGGGGGCGAGCGAGCAGTACTTC. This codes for CASSPSQGASEQYF.

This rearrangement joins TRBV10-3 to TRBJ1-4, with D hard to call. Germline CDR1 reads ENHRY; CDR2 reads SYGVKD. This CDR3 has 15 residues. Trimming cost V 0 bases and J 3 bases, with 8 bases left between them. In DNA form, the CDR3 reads TGTGCCATCAGTGAGTCGTTCAGCTCTAATGAAAAACTGTTTTTT. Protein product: CAISESFSSNEKLFF.

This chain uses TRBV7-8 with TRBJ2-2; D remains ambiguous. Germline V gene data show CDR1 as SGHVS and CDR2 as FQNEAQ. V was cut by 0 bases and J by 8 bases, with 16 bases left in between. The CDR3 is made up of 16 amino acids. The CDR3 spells CASSLAQRTPGGELFF. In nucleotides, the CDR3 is TGTGCCAGCAGCTTAGCCCAGAGGACCCCAGGAGGGGAGCTGTTTTTT.

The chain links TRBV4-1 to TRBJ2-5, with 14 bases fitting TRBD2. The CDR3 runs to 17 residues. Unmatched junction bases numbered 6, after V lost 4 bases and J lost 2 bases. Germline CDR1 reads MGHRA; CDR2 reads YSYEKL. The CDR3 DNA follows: TGCGCCAGCAGCCCTGGACTAGCGGGAGGTTATCAAGAGACCCAGTACTTC. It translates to CASSPGLAGGYQETQYF.

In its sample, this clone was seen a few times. The CDR3 is CAISGTVEAFF. CDR3 sequence (DNA): TGTGCCATCAGCGGGACAGTTGAAGCTTTCTTT. The chain links TRBV10-3 to TRBJ1-1, with TRBD1 matching 7 bases. The CDR3 length is 11 residues. Germline-derived CDR1 and CDR2 are ENHRY and SYGVKD. Unmatched junction bases numbered 2, after V lost 6 bases and J lost 7 bases.

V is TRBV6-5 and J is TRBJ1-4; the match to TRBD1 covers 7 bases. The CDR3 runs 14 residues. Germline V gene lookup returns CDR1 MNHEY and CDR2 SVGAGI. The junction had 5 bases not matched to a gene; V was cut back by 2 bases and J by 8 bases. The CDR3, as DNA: TGTGCCAGCAGTTACGGGACAGAACAGGAAAAACTGTTTTTT. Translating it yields CASSYGTEQEKLFF.

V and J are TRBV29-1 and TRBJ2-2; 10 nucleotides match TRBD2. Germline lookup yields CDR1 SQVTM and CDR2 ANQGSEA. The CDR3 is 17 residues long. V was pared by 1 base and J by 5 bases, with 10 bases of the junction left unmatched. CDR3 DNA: TGCAGCGTTGAAGGTCCAGGGACTAGCGCGGGAACCGGGGAGCTGTTTTTT. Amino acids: CSVEGPGTSAGTGELFF.

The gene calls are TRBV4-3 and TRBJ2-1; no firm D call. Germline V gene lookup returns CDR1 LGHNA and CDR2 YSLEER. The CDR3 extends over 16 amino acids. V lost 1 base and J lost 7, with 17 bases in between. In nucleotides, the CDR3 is TGCGCCAGCAGCCAAGTTTTCCCCCGGCATGGGAATGAGCAGTTCTTC. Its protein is CASSQVFPRHGNEQFF.

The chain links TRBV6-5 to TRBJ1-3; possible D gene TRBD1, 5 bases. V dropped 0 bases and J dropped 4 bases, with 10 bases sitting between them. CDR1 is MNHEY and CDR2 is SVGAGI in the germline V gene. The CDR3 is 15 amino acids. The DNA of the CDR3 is TGTGCCAGCAGTTACTCAGCGGGGGAGGGAAACACCATATATTTT. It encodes CASSYSAGEGNTIYF.

CDR3 nucleotides: TGTGCCAGCAGCCCTGGGCGGGGATCCCCCCCCTACGAGCAGTACTTC. Protein: CASSPGRGSPPYEQYF. The chain recombines TRBV7-2 with TRBJ2-7, with a tentative D call TRBD2 (6 bases). The V gene's germline CDR1 is SGHTA and CDR2 FQGNSA. Trimming shortened V by 5 bases and J by 2 bases, and 19 bases separated the two germline ends. There are 16 residues in the CDR3.

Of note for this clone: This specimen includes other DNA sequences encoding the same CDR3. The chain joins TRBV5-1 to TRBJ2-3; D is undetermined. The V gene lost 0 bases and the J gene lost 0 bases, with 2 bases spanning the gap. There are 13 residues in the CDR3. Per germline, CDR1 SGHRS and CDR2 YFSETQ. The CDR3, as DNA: TGCGCCAGCAGCTTGGCTAGCACAGATACGCAGTATTTT. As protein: CASSLASTDTQYF.

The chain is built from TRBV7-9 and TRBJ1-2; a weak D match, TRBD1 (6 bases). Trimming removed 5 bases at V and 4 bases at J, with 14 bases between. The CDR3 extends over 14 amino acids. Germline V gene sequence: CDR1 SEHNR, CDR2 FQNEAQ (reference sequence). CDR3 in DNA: TGTGCCAGCAGCCAACTCGGGGGCAGCTATGGCTACACCTTC. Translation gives CASSQLGGSYGYTF. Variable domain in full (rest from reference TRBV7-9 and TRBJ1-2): DTGVSQNPRHKITKRGQNVTFRCDPISEHNRLYWYRQTLGQGPEFLTYFQNEAQLEKSRLLSDRFSAERPKGSFSTLEIQRTEQGDSAMYLCASSQLGGSYGYTFGSGTRLTVV.

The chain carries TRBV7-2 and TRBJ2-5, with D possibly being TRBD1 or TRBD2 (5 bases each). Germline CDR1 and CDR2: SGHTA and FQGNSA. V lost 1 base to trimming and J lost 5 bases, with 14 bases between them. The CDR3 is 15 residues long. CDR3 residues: CASSLVGVRWETQYF. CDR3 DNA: TGTGCCAGCAGCTTAGTGGGGGTGAGGTGGGAGACCCAGTACTTC.

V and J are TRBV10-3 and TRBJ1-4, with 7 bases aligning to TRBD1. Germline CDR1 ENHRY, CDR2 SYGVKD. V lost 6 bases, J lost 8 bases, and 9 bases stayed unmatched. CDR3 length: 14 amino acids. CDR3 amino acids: CAIRPTGNGEKLFF. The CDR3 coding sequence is TGTGCCATCAGGCCGACAGGGAACGGAGAAAAACTGTTTTTT.

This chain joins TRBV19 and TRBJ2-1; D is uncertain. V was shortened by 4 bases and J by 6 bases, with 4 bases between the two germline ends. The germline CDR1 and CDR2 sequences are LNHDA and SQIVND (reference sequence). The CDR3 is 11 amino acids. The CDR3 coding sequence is TGTGCCAGTAGTAAGCGCAATGAGCAGTTCTTC. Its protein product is CASSKRNEQFF.